This T cell receptor beta chain came from a study of somatic mutations in cytotoxic T cells in rheumatoid arthritis. The wider study: Purity of nearly 100% was reached when some V beta antibody-stained T-cell populations were flow-sorted, including V beta1+ cells sequenced for TCRB. Whole-study results and caveats: Age-matched healthy controls and rheumatoid arthritis patients had CD8+ T-cell clonality that did not differ significantly. What antigens the expanded CD8+ clones targeted remained unknown.

The CDR3 extends over 13 amino acids. V lost 2 bases to trimming and J lost 4 bases, with 9 bases between them. Looked up from germline, CDR1 is GTSNPN and CDR2 is SVGIG (reference sequence). Some clones are missing from TCRdb's copy, which holds only in-frame ones; the method was immunoSEQ multiplex PCR. The data hold 25,000 to 30,000 clones, with less than 85% observed a single time. Positive magnetic bead selection, which isolated the CD4+ and CD8+ cells, was followed by a flow cytometry check of purity. This clone appeared a few times. The antigen is not known. The TCR comes from a woman aged 18-29 years in good health. The V call is TRBV30, the J call TRBJ1-5; no definite D call. Sequenced input: CD8+ T cells sorted from blood. CDR3 sequence reads: CAWSMWGNQPQHF. CDR3 DNA sequence: TGTGCCTGGAGTATGTGGGGAAATCAGCCCCAGCATTTT.